This T cell receptor (beta chain) was identified during a study of PD-1 blockade in classical Hodgkin lymphoma. Study-level findings and limits: Newly diagnosed patients had baseline TCR diversity that was reportedly lower than that of healthy donors. Repertoire difference causes, possibly disease activity or prior therapy, remain undefined.

The sample's time point: newly diagnosed, previously untreated cHL patient sample. Profiled with immunoSEQ multiplex PCR; TCRdb holds only in-frame clones, not every one. The sample carries roughly 68,000 clones, roughly 93% recorded once. Notes on this clone: Its antigen is unknown.

With 5 bases removed from V and 2 bases from J, the gap between germline ends came to 15 bases. Germline V gene lookup returns CDR1 LNHDA and CDR2 SQIVND (reference sequence). The CDR3 is 15 residues long. The source material was peripheral blood mononuclear cells (PBMCs). The chain is built from TRBV19 and TRBJ1-1, with unresolved D. The sequence derives from a human donor with classical Hodgkin lymphoma. The CDR3 nucleotides read TGTGCCAGTAGTTGGGTTTCTAGCGGTAACACTGAAGCTTTCTTT. It codes for CASSWVSSGNTEAFF. The full variable domain, rest sourced from reference TRBV19 and TRBJ1-1, is DGGITQSPKYLFRKEGQNVTLSCEQNLNHDAMYWYRQDPGQGLRLIYYSQIVNDFQKGDIAEGYSVSREKKESFPLTVTSAQKNPTAFYLCASSWVSSGNTEAFFGQGTRLTVV.